These 22 T cell receptor beta chains were all obtained from the same sample, sequenced in a study of T cells in Graves' hyperthyroidism and ophthalmopathy. Amplification of TCR beta CDR3 regions was performed using RNA transcripts as template. First-round RT-PCR of the TCR CDR3 relied on the HTBI primer set. TCRdb analysed the multiplex PCR reads with MiXCR anew, one entry per CDR3 protein. The sample includes a few hundred thousand distinct CDR3 sequences, around 15% of them seen just once. Sequencing input: blood. Source of these receptors: a woman aged 50 to 60 with Graves' hyperthyroidism that later progressed to Graves' ophthalmopathy.

The table lists this clonotype with many counts. The J gene is TRBJ1-1, the V gene TRBV28; D is perhaps TRBD1 (6 bases). Looked up from germline, CDR1 is MDHEN and CDR2 is SYDVKM. Trimming stripped 7 bases from V and 0 bases from J, with 21 bases between. The CDR3 covers 17 residues. CDR3 protein: CASTLGGGADMNTEAFF. The CDR3 nucleotides read TGTGCCAGCACCCTCGGGGGGGGCGCGGACATGAACACTGAAGCTTTCTTT.

This rearrangement joins TRBV20-1 to TRBJ1-4, with 9 nucleotides matching TRBD1. This CDR3 region has 15 residues. Germline assignment: CDR1 DFQATT and CDR2 SNEGSKA (reference sequence). V shed 8 bases and J 7 bases; nucleotides not matched to a gene: 14. The CDR3 sequence: CSPPGNRGRFEKLFF. The DNA for the CDR3 is TGCAGTCCCCCGGGGAACAGGGGGCGGTTTGAAAAACTGTTTTTT.

Details on this clonotype: An end of the junction differs from the germline gene, which may be a read error. V and J are TRBV5-1 and TRBJ1-2; 10 bases are shared with TRBD1. CDR3 size: 16 residues. From germline, CDR1 is SGHRS and CDR2 YFSETQ. CDR3 nucleotide sequence: TGCGCCAGCAGAAGGACCCTCCCGACAGGGGGCGATGGCAACACCTTC. It encodes CASRRTLPTGGDGNTF.

CDR3 region: CASSALTSGRYNEQFF. The CDR3, as DNA: TGTGCCAGCAGCGCCTTGACTAGCGGGAGGTACAATGAGCAGTTCTTC. The rearrangement uses TRBV9 and TRBJ2-1, with 13 bases fitting TRBD2. The J segment lost 4 bases and the V segment lost 3 bases, leaving 4 bases of the junction unmatched. The CDR3 is made up of 16 amino acids. CDR1 is SGDLS and CDR2 is YYNGEE in the germline V gene.

To note about this clonotype: A junction boundary mismatches the germline segment, possibly from a read error. The chain couples TRBV10-3 to TRBJ2-1, with 8 bases matching TRBD2. The length of the CDR3 is 16 residues. Germline V CDR1 and CDR2: ENHRY, SYGVKD. This CDR3 is CATRGSGGTSCNEQFF. The CDR3 coding sequence is TGTGCCACCCGAGGGTCGGGGGGGACCTCCTGCAATGAGCAGTTCTTC.

This clonotype was seen many times. The chain couples TRBV19 to TRBJ1-5, with 8 nucleotides matching TRBD1. CDR1 LNHDA and CDR2 SQIVND come from the germline V gene (reference sequence). The CDR3 covers 16 residues. V was clipped by 5 bases and J by 0 bases; unmatched bases: 6. In DNA, the CDR3 is TGTGCCAGTAGTCAGCAGGGGGCGGATAGCAATCAGCCCCAGCATTTT. Its protein is CASSQQGADSNQPQHF. The full variable domain, its missing parts supplied by reference TRBV19 and TRBJ1-5, is DGGITQSPKYLFRKEGQNVTLSCEQNLNHDAMYWYRQDPGQGLRLIYYSQIVNDFQKGDIAEGYSVSREKKESFPLTVTSAQKNPTAFYLCASSQQGADSNQPQHFGDGTRLSIL.

This clonotype came up many times. The V and J genes are TRBV19 and TRBJ2-3; maybe TRBD2 (5 bases). This CDR3 is 17 amino acids long. The V gene's germline CDR1 is LNHDA and CDR2 SQIVND (reference sequence). Between the trimmed V and J ends, which lost 2 bases and 2 bases, there was a span of 17 bases. The CDR3 coding sequence is TGTGCCAGTAGTATACCTGGTAGGGCGGGCCTCACAGATACGCAGTATTTT. Its translation is CASSIPGRAGLTDTQYF.

This clonotype came up many times. The chain recombines TRBV20-1 with TRBJ2-5; the D gene is possibly TRBD2 (6 bases). The germline V gene encodes CDR1 DFQATT and CDR2 SNEGSKA (reference sequence). This CDR3 is built from 16 residues. The V end was cut by 1 base, the J end by 2 bases, with 17 bases between. CDR3 region: CSARGLEGDPQETQYF. The DNA of the CDR3 is TGCAGTGCTAGAGGACTGGAGGGCGACCCTCAAGAGACCCAGTACTTC.

This clonotype was seen repeatedly, ten times or more. The chain joins TRBV15 to TRBJ1-1, with D unclear. The CDR3 loop spans 18 amino acids. CDR1 and CDR2 (germline): LNHNV, YYDKDF (reference sequence). V was cut by 3 bases and J by 1 base, with 21 bases left in between. The CDR3 spells CATSSHPSGVWQNTEAFF. The CDR3 nucleotides are TGTGCCACCAGCAGTCATCCGTCCGGAGTTTGGCAGAACACTGAAGCTTTCTTT. The entire variable domain, with the rest obtained from reference TRBV15 and TRBJ1-1, is as follows: DAMVIQNPRYQVTQFGKPVTLSCSQTLNHNVMYWYQQKSSQAPKLLFHYYDKDFNNEADTPDNFQSRRPNTSFCFLDIRSPGLGDTAMYLCATSSHPSGVWQNTEAFFGQGTRLTVV.

This chain links TRBV7-8 with TRBJ2-4, with D maybe TRBD2 (5 bases). CDR1 is SGHVS and CDR2 is FQNEAQ in the germline V gene. The germline V and J ends were trimmed by 4 bases and 8 bases, with 9 bases remaining between them. This CDR3 comprises 12 residues. The CDR3 reads CASSYHGDIQYF. CDR3 sequence (DNA): TGTGCCAGCAGCTATCACGGGGACATTCAGTACTTC.

Many counts were recorded for this clonotype. The chain uses TRBV20-1 and TRBJ2-3, with 14 bases identical to TRBD2. The trim removed 0 bases at V and 4 bases at J, leaving 3 bases unmatched. Germline loops: CDR1 DFQATT, CDR2 SNEGSKA (reference sequence). The CDR3 is 16 amino acids. CDR3 protein: CSARDGTSGSADTQYF. CDR3 nucleotides: TGCAGTGCTAGAGATGGGACTAGCGGGAGTGCAGATACGCAGTATTTT.

At least ten counts were recorded for this clonotype. This sequence joins TRBV6-5 and TRBJ2-3, with 7 bases aligning to TRBD1. The CDR3 extends over 15 amino acids. The V segment lost 2 bases and the J segment 2 bases; nucleotides outside the gene matches: 4. Per the germline V gene, CDR1 is MNHEY and CDR2 is SVGAGI. The CDR3 is CASSYGDSSTDTQYF. In nucleotides, the CDR3 is TGTGCCAGCAGTTACGGGGACAGTTCCACAGATACGCAGTATTTT.

This clonotype came up many times. This chain uses TRBV6-1 with TRBJ1-5; D gene uncertain. This CDR3 region has 17 residues. The ends were cut back, 0 bases at V and 7 bases at J, with 19 bases in the middle. Germline CDR1 reads MNHNS; CDR2 reads SASEGT. CDR3 in amino acids: CASSEALPGRDGQPQHF. In nucleotides, the CDR3 is TGTGCCAGCAGTGAAGCGCTTCCCGGAAGGGATGGACAGCCCCAGCATTTT.

The chain recombines TRBV9 with TRBJ1-2, with unresolved D. From germline, CDR1 is SGDLS and CDR2 YYNGEE. This CDR3 is built from 13 residues. V lost 0 bases, J lost 6 bases, and 9 bases lay in between. CDR3 DNA sequence: TGTGCCAGCAGCGTAGGTAAACACCATGGCTACACCTTC. The encoded protein is CASSVGKHHGYTF. Full variable domain (outside the CDR3, taken from reference TRBV9 and TRBJ1-2): DSGVTQTPKHLITATGQRVTLRCSPRSGDLSVYWYQQSLDQGLQFLIQYYNGEERAKGNILERFSAQQFPDLHSELNLSSLELGDSALYFCASSVGKHHGYTFGSGTRLTVV.

Many counts were recorded for this clonotype. The chain combines TRBV6-1 with TRBJ1-2; D gene ambiguous. Per germline, CDR1 MNHNS and CDR2 SASEGT. With 7 bases removed from V and 4 bases from J, the gap between germline ends came to 13 bases. This CDR3 spans 13 amino acids. The CDR3 DNA reads TGTGCCAGCACGAGCACGGAAGCCTATGGCTACACCTTC. Translated, it gives CASTSTEAYGYTF.

The chain is built from TRBV15 and TRBJ1-1; TRBD1 is a possible D gene (6 bases). Trimming cost V 5 bases and J 0 bases, with 16 bases left between them. This CDR3 contains 16 residues. CDR1 LNHNV and CDR2 YYDKDF come from the germline V gene (reference sequence). This CDR3 reads CATSGSGQRMNTEAFF. CDR3 bases: TGTGCCACCAGCGGGAGCGGACAGCGAATGAACACTGAAGCTTTCTTT. Looking up the rest from reference TRBV15 and TRBJ1-1 gives the full variable domain: DAMVIQNPRYQVTQFGKPVTLSCSQTLNHNVMYWYQQKSSQAPKLLFHYYDKDFNNEADTPDNFQSRRPNTSFCFLDIRSPGLGDTAMYLCATSGSGQRMNTEAFFGQGTRLTVV.

The rearrangement uses TRBV20-1 and TRBJ2-7; D is perhaps TRBD2 (6 bases). V was trimmed by 5 bases and J by 4 bases, leaving 24 bases between them. This CDR3 spans 16 amino acids. Per germline, CDR1 DFQATT and CDR2 SNEGSKA (reference sequence). CDR3 sequence: CSAPKLPGLPAYEQYF. The CDR3 DNA reads as TGCAGTGCTCCCAAGCTTCCGGGACTCCCGGCTTACGAGCAGTACTTC.

This clonotype was detected many times. The V gene is TRBV3-1, the J gene TRBJ1-1; D not resolved. The CDR3 extends over 14 amino acids. Germline V gene lookup returns CDR1 LGHDT and CDR2 YNNKEL (reference sequence). The V and J ends lost 0 bases and 4 bases respectively, with 9 bases between them. The CDR3 nucleotides read TGTGCCAGCAGCCAAGAAATCCAAGGCACTGAAGCTTTCTTT. It is translated as CASSQEIQGTEAFF.

This clonotype was counted between two and nine times. The chain employs TRBV6-4 and TRBJ1-5; D is unclear. This CDR3 contains 13 residues. The ends were cut back, 4 bases at V and 5 bases at J, with 9 bases in the middle. CDR1 is MRHNA, CDR2 SNTAGT, per germline. The DNA for the CDR3 is TGTGCCAGCAGTGTTGATCAGTATCAGCCCCAGCATTTT. This codes for CASSVDQYQPQHF.

The sample holds a few counts of this clonotype. V usage is TRBV11-2 and J usage is TRBJ1-1, with D possibly matching TRBD1 (5 bases). This CDR3 spans 14 amino acids. Trimming cost V 5 bases and J 6 bases, with 16 bases left between them. Germline loops: CDR1 SGHAT, CDR2 FQNNGV. This CDR3 is CASSAGPASPEAFF. In nucleotides, the CDR3 is TGTGCCAGCAGCGCAGGGCCGGCAAGTCCTGAAGCTTTCTTT.

The rearrangement joins TRBV19 to TRBJ2-1, with D uncertain. Germline assignment: CDR1 LNHDA and CDR2 SQIVND (reference sequence). The V end lost 3 bases, the J end lost 0 bases, and 6 bases lay between the germline ends. The CDR3 contains 14 residues. The CDR3 DNA sequence: TGTGCCAGTAGTATCCCGAGCTCCTACAATGAGCAGTTCTTC. It is translated as CASSIPSSYNEQFF.

This clonotype was seen at least ten times. This chain links TRBV2 with TRBJ2-5; D remains unclear. The CDR3 spans 14 residues. The V gene's germline CDR1 is SNHLY and CDR2 FYNNEI. V lost 2 bases and J lost 4, with 11 bases in between. CDR3 sequence reads: CASSELQRTETQYF. CDR3 coding DNA: TGTGCCAGCAGTGAACTACAAAGAACAGAGACCCAGTACTTC.